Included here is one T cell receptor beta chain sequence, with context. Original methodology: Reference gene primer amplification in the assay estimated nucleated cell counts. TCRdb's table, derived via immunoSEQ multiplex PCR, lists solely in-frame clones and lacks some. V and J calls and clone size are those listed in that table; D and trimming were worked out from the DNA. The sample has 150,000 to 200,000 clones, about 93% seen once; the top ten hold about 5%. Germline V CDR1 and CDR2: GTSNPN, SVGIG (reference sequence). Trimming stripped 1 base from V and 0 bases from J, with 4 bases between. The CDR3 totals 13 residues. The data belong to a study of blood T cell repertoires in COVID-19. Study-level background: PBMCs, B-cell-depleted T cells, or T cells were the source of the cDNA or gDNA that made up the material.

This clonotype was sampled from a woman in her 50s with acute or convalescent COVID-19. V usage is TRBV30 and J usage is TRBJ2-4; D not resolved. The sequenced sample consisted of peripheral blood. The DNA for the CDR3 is TGTGCCTGGAGTGGTCTAGCCAAAAACATTCAGTACTTC. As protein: CAWSGLAKNIQYF. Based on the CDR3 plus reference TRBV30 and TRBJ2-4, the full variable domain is SQTIHQWPATLVQPVGSPLSLECTVEGTSNPNLYWYRQAAGRGLQLLFYSVGIGQISSEVPQNLSASRPQDRQFILSSKKLLLSDSGFYLCAWSGLAKNIQYFGAGTRLSVL.